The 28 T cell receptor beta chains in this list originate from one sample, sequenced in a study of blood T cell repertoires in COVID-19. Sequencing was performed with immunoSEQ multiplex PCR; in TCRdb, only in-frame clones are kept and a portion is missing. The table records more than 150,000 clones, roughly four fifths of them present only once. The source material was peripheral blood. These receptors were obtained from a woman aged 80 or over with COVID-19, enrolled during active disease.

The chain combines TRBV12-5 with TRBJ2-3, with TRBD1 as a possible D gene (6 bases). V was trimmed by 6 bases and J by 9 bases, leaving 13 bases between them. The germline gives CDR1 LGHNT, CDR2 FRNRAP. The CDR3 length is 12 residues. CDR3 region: CASGQGVGTQYF. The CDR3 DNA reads TGTGCTAGTGGACAGGGTGTGGGAACGCAGTATTTT. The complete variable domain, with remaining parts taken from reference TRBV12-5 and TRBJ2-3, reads DARVTQTPRHKVTEMGQEVTMRCQPILGHNTVFWYRQTMMQGLELLAYFRNRAPLDDSGMPKDRFSAEMPDATLATLKIQPSEPRDSAVYFCASGQGVGTQYFGPGTRLTVL.

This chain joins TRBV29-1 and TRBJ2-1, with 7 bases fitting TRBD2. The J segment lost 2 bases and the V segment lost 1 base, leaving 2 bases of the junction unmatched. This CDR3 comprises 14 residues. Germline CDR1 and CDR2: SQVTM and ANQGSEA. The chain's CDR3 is CSVEGTRTYNEQFF. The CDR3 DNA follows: TGCAGCGTTGAAGGGACTAGGACCTACAATGAGCAGTTCTTC.

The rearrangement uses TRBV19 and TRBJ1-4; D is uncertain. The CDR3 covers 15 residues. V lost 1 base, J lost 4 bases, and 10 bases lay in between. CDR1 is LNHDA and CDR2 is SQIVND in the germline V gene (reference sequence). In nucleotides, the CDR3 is TGTGCCAGTAGTATAGCTGTCGGAGGTAATGAAAAACTGTTTTTT. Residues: CASSIAVGGNEKLFF.

DNA for the CDR3: TGTGCCAGCAGCTTAATTGGGGGCCATCAGCCCCAGCATTTT. It is translated as CASSLIGGHQPQHF. This sequence joins TRBV5-6 and TRBJ1-5, with D perhaps matching TRBD1 (6 bases). Trimming cost V 2 bases and J 5 bases, with 11 bases left between them. Germline CDR1 SGHDT, CDR2 YYEEEE. The CDR3 is 14 residues long. The full variable domain, with the rest looked up from reference TRBV5-6 and TRBJ1-5, is DAGVTQSPTHLIKTRGQQVTLRCSPKSGHDTVSWYQQALGQGPQFIFQYYEEEERQRGNFPDRFSGHQFPNYSSELNVNALLLGDSALYLCASSLIGGHQPQHFGDGTRLSIL.

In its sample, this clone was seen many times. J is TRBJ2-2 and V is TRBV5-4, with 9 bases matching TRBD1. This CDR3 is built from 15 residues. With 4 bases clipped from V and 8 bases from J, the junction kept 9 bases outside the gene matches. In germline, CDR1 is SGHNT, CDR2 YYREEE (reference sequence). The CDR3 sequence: CASSPGTGLAGELFF. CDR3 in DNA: TGTGCCAGCAGCCCCGGGACAGGGTTGGCGGGGGAGCTGTTTTTT.

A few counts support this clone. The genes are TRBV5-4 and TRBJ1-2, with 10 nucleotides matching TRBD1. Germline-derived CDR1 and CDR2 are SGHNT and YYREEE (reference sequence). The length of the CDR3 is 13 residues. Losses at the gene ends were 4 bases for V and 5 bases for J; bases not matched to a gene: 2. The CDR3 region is CASSRGQGYGYTF. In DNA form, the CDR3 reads TGTGCCAGCAGCCGGGGACAGGGGTATGGCTACACCTTC.

The CDR3 here is CASSSNSGRAVTDTQYF. DNA for the CDR3: TGTGCCAGCAGTTCTAATAGCGGGAGGGCTGTCACAGATACGCAGTATTTT. V usage is TRBV2 and J usage is TRBJ2-3; 11 bases agree with TRBD2. CDR3 length: 17 amino acids. CDR1 and CDR2 (germline): SNHLY, FYNNEI. Trimming at V came to 5 bases and at J to 2 bases, leaving 9 bases not matched to a gene.

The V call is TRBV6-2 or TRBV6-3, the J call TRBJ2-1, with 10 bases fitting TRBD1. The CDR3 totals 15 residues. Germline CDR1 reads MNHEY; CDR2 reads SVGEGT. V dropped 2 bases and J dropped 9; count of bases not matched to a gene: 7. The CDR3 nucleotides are TGTGCCAGCAGTTACCGGGACAGGGGTCAGGGTGAGCAGTTCTTC. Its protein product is CASSYRDRGQGEQFF.

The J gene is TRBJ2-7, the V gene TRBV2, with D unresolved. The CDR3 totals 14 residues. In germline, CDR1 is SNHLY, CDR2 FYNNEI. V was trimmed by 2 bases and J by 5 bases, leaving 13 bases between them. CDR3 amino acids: CASSELSYRDEQYF. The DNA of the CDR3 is TGTGCCAGCAGTGAATTGTCATATCGGGACGAGCAGTACTTC.

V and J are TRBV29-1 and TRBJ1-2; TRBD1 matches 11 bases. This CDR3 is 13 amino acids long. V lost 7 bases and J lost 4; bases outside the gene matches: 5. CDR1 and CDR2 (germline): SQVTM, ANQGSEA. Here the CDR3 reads CSAGTGGTYGYTF. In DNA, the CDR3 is TGCAGCGCCGGGACAGGGGGTACCTATGGCTACACCTTC. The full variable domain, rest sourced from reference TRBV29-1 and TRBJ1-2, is SAVISQKPSRDICQRGTSLTIQCQVDSQVTMMFWYRQQPGQSLTLIATANQGSEATYESGFVIDKFPISRPNLTFSTLTVSNMSPEDSSIYLCSAGTGGTYGYTFGSGTRLTVV.

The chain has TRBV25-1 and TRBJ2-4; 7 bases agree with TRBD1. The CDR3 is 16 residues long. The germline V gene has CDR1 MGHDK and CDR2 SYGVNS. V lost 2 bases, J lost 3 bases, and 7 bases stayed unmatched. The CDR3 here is CASSEHRGWGKNIQYF. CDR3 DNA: TGTGCCAGCAGTGAACACAGGGGATGGGGCAAAAACATTCAGTACTTC.

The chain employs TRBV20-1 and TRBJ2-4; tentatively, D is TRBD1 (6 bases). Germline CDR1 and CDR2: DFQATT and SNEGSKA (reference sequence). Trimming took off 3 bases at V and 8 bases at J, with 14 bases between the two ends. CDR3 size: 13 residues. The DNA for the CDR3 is TGCAGTGCTAGTACAGGGAGTTCTTACATTCAGTACTTC. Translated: CSASTGSSYIQYF.

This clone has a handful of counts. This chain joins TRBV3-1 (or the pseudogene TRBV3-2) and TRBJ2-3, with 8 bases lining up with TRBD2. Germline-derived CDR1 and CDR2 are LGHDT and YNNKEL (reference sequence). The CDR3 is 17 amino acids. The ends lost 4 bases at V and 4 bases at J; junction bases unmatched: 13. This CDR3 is CASSPLAGRAGADTQYF. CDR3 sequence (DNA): TGTGCCAGCAGCCCATTAGCGGGACGGGCCGGGGCAGATACGCAGTATTTT.

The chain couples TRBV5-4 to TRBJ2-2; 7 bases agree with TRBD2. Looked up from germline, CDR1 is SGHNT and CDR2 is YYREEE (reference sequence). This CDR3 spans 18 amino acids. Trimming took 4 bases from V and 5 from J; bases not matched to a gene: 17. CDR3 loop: CASSLPPGLGGRTGELFF. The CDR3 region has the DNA TGTGCCAGCAGCCTCCCCCCCGGGCTGGGAGGGCGGACCGGGGAGCTGTTTTTT.

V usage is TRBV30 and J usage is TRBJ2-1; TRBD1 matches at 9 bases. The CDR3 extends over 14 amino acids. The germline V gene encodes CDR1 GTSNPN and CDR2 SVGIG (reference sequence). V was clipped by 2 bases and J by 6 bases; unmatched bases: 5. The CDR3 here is CAWSRGQGTNEQFF. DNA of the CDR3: TGTGCCTGGAGTAGGGGACAGGGAACCAATGAGCAGTTCTTC.

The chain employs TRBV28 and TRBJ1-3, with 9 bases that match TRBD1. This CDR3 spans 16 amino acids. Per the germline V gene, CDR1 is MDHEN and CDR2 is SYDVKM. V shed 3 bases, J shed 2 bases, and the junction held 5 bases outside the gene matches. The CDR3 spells CASSFRGQGPGNTIYF. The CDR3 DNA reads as TGTGCCAGCAGTTTTAGGGGACAGGGCCCTGGAAACACCATATATTTT.

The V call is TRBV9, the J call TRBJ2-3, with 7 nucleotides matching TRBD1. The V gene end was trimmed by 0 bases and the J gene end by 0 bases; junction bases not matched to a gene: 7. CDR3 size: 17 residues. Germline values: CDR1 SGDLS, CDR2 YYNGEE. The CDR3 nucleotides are TGTGCCAGCAGCGTAGACGACAGGGCATCTAGCACAGATACGCAGTATTTT. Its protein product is CASSVDDRASSTDTQYF.

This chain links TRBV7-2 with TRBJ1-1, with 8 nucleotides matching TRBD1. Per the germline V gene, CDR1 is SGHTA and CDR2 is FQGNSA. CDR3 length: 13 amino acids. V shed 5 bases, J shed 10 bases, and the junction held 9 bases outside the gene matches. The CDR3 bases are TGTGCCAGCAGCCAACCTCATACAGGGGGAGCTTTCTTT. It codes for CASSQPHTGGAFF. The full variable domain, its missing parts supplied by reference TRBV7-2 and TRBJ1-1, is GAGVSQSPSNKVTEKGKDVELRCDPISGHTALYWYRQSLGQGLEFLIYFQGNSAPDKSGLPSDRFSAERTGGSVSTLTIQRTQQEDSAVYLCASSQPHTGGAFFGQGTRLTVV.

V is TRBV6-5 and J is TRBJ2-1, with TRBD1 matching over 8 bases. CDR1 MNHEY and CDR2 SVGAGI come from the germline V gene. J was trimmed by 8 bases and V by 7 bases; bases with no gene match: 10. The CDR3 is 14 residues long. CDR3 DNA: TGTGCCAGCACCTTAGGACAGGGATTCGATGAGCAGTTCTTC. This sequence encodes CASTLGQGFDEQFF.

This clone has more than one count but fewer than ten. For the CDR3, the DNA is TGTGCCAGCAGCGCCCGGGACAGAGTAGAGACCCAGTACTTC. It translates to CASSARDRVETQYF. The chain is built from TRBV21-1 and TRBJ2-5; the table gives TRBD1 as D, unverified against the DNA. TRBV21-1 is recorded as a pseudogene. The CDR3 spans 14 residues.

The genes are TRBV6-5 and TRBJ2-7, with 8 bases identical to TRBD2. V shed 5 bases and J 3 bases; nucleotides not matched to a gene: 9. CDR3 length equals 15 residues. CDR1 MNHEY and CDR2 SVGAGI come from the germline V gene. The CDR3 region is CASSPPGGRNYEQYF. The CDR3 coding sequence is TGTGCCAGCAGTCCCCCGGGAGGGCGAAACTACGAGCAGTACTTC.

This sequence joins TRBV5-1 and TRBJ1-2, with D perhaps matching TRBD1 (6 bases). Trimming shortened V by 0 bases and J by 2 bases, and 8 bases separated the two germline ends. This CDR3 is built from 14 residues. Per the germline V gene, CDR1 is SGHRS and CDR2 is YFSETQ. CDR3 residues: CASSLGGQNYGYTF. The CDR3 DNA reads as TGCGCCAGCAGCTTGGGAGGACAGAACTATGGCTACACCTTC.

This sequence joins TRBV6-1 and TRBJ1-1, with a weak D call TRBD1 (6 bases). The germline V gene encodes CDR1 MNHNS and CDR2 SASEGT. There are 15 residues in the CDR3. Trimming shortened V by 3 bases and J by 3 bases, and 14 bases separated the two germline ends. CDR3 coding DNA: TGTGCCAGCAGTGACGTGGGGGGGCGGGACACTGAAGCTTTCTTT. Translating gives CASSDVGGRDTEAFF.

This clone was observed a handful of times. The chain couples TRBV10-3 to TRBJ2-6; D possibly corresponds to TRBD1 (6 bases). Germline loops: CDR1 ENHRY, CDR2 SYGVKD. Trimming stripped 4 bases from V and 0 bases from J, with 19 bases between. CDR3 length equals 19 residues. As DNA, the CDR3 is TGTGCCATCAGTGCCGGACAGCTTGGGAAGTCCTCTGGGGCCAACGTCCTGACTTTC. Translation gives CAISAGQLGKSSGANVLTF.

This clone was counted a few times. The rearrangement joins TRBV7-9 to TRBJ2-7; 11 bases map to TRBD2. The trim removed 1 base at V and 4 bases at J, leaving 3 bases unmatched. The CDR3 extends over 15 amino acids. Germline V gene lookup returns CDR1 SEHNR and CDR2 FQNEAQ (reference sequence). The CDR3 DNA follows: TGTGCCAGCAGCTTAGTTACTAGCGGGAGTTACGAGCAGTACTTC. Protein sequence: CASSLVTSGSYEQYF.

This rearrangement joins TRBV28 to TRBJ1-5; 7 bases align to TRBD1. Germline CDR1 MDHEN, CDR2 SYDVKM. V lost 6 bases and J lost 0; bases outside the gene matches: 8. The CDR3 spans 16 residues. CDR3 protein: CASRSGTAYSNQPQHF. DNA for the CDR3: TGTGCCAGCAGGTCAGGGACAGCTTATAGCAATCAGCCCCAGCATTTT.

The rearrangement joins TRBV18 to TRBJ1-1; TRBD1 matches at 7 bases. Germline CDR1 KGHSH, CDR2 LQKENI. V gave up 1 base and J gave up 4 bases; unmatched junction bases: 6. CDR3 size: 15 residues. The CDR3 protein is CASSPHGQDGTEAFF. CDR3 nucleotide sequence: TGTGCCAGCTCACCACACGGACAGGACGGCACTGAAGCTTTCTTT.

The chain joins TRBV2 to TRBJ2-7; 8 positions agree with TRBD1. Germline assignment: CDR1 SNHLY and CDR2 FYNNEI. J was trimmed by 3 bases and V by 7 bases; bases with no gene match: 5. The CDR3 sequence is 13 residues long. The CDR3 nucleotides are TGTGCCAGCATCCGGGACAGGAACTACGAGCAGTACTTC. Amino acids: CASIRDRNYEQYF. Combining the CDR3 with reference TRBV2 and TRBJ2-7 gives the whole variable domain EPEVTQTPSHQVTQMGQEVILRCVPISNHLYFYWYRQILGQKVEFLVSFYNNEISEKSEIFDDQFSVERPDGSNFTLKIRSTKLEDSAMYFCASIRDRNYEQYFGPGTRLTVT.